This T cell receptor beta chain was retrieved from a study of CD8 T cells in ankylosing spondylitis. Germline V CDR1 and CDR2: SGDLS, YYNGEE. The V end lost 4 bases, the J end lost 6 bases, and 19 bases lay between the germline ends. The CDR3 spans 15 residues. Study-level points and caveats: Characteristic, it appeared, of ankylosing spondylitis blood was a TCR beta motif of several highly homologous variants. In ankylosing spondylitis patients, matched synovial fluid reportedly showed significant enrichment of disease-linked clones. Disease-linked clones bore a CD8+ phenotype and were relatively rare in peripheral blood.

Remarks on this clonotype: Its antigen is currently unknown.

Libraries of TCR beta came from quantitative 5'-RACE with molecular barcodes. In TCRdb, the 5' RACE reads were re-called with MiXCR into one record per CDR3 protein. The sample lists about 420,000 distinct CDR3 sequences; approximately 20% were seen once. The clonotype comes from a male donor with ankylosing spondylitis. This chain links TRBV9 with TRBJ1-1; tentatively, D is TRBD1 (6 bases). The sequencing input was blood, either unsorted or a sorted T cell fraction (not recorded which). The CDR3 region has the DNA TGTGCCAGCAGCCATTCTGGGAGGGGGACGGCTGAAGCTTTCTTT. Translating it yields CASSHSGRGTAEAFF.